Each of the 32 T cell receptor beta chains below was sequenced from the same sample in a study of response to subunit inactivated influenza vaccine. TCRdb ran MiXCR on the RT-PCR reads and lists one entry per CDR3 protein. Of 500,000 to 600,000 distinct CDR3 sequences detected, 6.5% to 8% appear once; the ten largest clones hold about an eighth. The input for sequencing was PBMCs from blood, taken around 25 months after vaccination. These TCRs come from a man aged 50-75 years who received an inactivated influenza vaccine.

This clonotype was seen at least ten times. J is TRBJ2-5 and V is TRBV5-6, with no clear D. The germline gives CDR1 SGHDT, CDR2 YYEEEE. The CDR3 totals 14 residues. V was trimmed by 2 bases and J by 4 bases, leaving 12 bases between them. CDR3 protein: CASSFSGFGETQYF. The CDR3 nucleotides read TGTGCCAGCAGCTTCTCCGGGTTCGGAGAGACCCAGTACTTC.

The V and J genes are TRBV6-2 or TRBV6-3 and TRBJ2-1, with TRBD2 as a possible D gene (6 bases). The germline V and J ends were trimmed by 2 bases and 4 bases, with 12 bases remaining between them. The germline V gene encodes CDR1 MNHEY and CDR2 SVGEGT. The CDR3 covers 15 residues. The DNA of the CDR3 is TGTGCCAGCAGTTACGGGCGGCGGGAATACAATGAGCAGTTCTTC. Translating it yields CASSYGRREYNEQFF.

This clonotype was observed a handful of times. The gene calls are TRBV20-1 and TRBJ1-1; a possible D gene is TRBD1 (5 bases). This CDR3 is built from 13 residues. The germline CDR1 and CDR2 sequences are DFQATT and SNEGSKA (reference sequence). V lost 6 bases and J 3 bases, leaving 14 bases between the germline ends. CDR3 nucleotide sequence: TGCAGTGCCCCAGGGTCTACGGACACTGAAGCTTTCTTT. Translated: CSAPGSTDTEAFF.

The CDR3 DNA follows: TGTGCCAGCAGGATGACTAGCGGGAGTTGGTACGAGCAGTACTTC. This sequence encodes CASRMTSGSWYEQYF. V gene TRBV27 combines with J gene TRBJ2-7; the match to TRBD2 covers 12 bases. The germline gives CDR1 MNHEY, CDR2 SMNVEV (reference sequence). The length of the CDR3 is 15 residues. V shed 6 bases, J shed 4 bases, and the junction held 7 bases outside the gene matches.

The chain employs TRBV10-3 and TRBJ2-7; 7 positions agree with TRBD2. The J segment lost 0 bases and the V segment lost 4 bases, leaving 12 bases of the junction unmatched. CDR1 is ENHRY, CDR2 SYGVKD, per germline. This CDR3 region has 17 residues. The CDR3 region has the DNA TGTGCCATCAGTGTATCCATGGCGGGAGAAATCTCCTACGAGCAGTACTTC. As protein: CAISVSMAGEISYEQYF.

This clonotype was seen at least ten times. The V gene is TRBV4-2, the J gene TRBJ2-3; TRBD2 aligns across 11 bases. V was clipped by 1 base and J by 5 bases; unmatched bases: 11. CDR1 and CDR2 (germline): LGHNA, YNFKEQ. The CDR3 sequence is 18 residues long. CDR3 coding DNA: TGTGCCAGCAGCCAAGGAACCCTAGCGGGAGGCCAAGGAGATACGCAGTATTTT. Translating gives CASSQGTLAGGQGDTQYF.

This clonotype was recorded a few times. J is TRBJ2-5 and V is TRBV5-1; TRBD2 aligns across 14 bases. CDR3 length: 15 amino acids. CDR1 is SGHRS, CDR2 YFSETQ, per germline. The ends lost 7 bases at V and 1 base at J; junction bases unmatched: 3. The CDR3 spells CASGTSGRPQETQYF. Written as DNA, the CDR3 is TGCGCCAGCGGGACTAGCGGGAGACCCCAAGAGACCCAGTACTTC.

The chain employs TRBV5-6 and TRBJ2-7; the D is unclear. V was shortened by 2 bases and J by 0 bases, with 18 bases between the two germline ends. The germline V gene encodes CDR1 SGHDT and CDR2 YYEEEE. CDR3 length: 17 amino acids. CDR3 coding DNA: TGTGCCAGCAGCTTAGGGTTCGGAGCTTTTAACTCCTACGAGCAGTACTTC. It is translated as CASSLGFGAFNSYEQYF.

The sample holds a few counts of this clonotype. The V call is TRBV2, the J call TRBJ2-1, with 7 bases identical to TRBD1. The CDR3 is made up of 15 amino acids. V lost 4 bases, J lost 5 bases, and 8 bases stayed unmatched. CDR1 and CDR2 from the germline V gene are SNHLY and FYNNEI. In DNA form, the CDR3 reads TGTGCCAGCAGTGGGCCCACAGGGGTGGACAATGAGCAGTTCTTC. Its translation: CASSGPTGVDNEQFF.

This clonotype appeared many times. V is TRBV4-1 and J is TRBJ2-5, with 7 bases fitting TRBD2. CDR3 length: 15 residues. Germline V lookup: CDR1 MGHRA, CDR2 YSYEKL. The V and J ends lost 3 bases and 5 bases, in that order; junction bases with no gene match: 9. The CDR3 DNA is TGCGCCAGCAGCCAGAACCAAGCGGGGTCTGAGACCCAGTACTTC. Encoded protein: CASSQNQAGSETQYF.

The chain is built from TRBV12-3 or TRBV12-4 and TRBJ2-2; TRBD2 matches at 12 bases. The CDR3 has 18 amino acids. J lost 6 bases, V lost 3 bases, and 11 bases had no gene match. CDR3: CASSFGTSGPRVAGELFF. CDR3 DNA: TGTGCCAGCAGTTTTGGGACTAGCGGGCCCCGGGTCGCCGGGGAGCTGTTTTTT.

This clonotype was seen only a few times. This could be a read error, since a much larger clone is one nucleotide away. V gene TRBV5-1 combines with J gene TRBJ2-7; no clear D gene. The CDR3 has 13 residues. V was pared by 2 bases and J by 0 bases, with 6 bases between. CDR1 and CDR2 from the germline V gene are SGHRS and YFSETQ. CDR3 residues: CASSFPASYEQYF. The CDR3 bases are TGCGCCAGCAGCTTCCCAGCCTCCTACGAGCAGTACTTC.

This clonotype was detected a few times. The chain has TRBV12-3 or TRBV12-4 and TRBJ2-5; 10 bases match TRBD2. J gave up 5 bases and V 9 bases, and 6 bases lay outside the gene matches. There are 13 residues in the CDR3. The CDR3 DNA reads TGTGCCAGTAAGCGGGGGGGCTCGGAGACCCAGTACTTC. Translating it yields CASKRGGSETQYF.

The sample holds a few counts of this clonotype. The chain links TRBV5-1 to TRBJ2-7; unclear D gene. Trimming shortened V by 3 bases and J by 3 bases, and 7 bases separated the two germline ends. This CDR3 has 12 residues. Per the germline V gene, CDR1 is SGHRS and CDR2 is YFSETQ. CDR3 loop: CASSYDNYEQYF. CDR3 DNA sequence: TGCGCCAGCAGCTATGATAACTACGAGCAGTACTTC.

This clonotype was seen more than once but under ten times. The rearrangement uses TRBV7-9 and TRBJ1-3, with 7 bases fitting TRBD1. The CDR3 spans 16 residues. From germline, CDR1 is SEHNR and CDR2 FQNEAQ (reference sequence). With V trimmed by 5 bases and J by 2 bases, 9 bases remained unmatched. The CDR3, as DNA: TGTGCCAGCAGCCCCCGAACCGACAGGGCTGGAAACACCATATATTTT. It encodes CASSPRTDRAGNTIYF.

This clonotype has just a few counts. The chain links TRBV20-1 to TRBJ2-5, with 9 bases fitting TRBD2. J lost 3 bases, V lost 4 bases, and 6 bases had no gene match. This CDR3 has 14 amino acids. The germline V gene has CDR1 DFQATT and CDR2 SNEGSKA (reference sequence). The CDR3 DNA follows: TGCAGTGCTAAAGGCGGGAGGGCCGAAGAGACCCAGTACTTC. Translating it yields CSAKGGRAEETQYF.

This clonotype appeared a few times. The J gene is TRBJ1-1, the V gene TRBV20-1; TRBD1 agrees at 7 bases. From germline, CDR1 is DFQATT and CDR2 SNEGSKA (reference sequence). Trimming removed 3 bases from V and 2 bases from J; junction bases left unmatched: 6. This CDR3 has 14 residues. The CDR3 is CSASKTGQNTEAFF. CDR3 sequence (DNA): TGCAGTGCTAGCAAGACAGGGCAAAACACTGAAGCTTTCTTT.

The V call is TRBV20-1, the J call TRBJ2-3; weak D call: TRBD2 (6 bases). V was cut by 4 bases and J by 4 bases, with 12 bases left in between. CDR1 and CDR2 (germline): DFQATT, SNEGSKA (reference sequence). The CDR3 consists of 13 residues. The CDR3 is CSAKGTESDTQYF. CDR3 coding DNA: TGCAGTGCTAAGGGGACTGAGTCAGATACGCAGTATTTT.

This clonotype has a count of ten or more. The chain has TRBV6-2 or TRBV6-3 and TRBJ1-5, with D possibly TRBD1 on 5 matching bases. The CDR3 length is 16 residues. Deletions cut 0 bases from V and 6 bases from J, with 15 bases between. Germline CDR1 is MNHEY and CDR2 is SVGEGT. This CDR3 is CASSYSMAGRSQPQHF. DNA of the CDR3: TGTGCCAGCAGTTACTCGATGGCGGGACGGAGTCAGCCCCAGCATTTT.

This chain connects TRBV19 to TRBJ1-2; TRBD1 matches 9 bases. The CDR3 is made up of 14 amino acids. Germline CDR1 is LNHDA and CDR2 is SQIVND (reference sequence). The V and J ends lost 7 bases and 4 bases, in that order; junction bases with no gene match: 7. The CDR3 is CASTSGTGLYGYTF. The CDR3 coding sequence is TGTGCCAGTACTTCTGGGACAGGGCTCTATGGCTACACCTTC. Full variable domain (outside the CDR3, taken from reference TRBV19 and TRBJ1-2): DGGITQSPKYLFRKEGQNVTLSCEQNLNHDAMYWYRQDPGQGLRLIYYSQIVNDFQKGDIAEGYSVSREKKESFPLTVTSAQKNPTAFYLCASTSGTGLYGYTFGSGTRLTVV.

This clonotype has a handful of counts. This CDR3 is CASSQEHRGNEQFF. In DNA form, the CDR3 reads TGTGCCAGCAGCCAGGAACACAGGGGCAATGAGCAGTTCTTC. The chain couples TRBV3-1 to TRBJ2-1; 7 bases fit TRBD1. Per germline, CDR1 LGHDT and CDR2 YNNKEL (reference sequence). The ends lost 3 bases at V and 6 bases at J; junction bases unmatched: 5. CDR3 size: 14 residues.

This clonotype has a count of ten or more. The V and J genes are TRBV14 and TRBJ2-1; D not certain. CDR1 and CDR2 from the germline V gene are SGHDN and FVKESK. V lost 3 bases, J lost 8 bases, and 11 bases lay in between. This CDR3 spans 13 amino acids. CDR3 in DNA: TGTGCCAGCAGCCACTTAGCATTCCATGAGCAGTTCTTC. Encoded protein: CASSHLAFHEQFF.

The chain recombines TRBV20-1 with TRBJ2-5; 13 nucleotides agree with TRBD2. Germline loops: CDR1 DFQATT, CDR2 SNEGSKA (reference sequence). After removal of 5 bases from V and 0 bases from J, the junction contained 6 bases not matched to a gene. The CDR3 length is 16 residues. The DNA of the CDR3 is TGCAGTGCTTCTCGGACTAGCGGGGGAAACCAAGAGACCCAGTACTTC. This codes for CSASRTSGGNQETQYF.

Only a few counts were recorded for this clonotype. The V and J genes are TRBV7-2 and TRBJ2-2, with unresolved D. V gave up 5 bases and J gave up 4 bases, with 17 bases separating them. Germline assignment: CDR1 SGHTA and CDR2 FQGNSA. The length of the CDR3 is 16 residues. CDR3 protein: CASSLNPPSLTGELFF. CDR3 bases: TGTGCCAGCAGCCTCAACCCTCCATCGCTCACCGGGGAGCTGTTTTTT.

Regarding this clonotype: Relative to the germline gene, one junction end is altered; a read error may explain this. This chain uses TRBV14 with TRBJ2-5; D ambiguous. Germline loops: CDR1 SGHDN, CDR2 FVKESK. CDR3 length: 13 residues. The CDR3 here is CPSSQLVKETQYF. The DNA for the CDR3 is TGTCCCAGCAGCCAGTTGGTGAAAGAGACCCAGTACTTC.

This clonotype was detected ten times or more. CDR3 sequence (DNA): TGTGCCAGCAGCCAAGACCCTCCAGGGGTCGGTTCACCCCTCCACTTT. Protein sequence: CASSQDPPGVGSPLHF. The chain has TRBV4-2 and TRBJ1-6; tentative D call: TRBD1 (6 bases). The CDR3 runs to 16 residues. The V and J ends lost 0 bases and 9 bases respectively, with 15 bases between them. The germline CDR1 and CDR2 sequences are LGHNA and YNFKEQ.

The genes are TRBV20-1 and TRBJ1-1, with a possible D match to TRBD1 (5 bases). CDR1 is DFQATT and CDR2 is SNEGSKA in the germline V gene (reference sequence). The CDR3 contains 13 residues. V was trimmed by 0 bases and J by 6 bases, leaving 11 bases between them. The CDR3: CSARDRGRSEAFF. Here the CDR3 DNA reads TGCAGTGCTAGAGATCGGGGCCGGTCTGAAGCTTTCTTT.

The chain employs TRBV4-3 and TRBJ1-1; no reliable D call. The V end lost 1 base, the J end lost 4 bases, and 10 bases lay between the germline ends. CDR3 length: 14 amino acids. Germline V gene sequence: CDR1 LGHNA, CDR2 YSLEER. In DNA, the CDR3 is TGCGCCAGCAGCCAAGGTCTTATGGTCACTGAAGCTTTCTTT. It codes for CASSQGLMVTEAFF.

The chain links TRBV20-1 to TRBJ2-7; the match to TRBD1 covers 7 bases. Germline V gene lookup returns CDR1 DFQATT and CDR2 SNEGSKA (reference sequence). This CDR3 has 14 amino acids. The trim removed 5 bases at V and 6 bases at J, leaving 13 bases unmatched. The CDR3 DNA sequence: TGCAGTGCTCGAAGGGACAGAGACACCCCCGAGCAGTACTTC. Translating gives CSARRDRDTPEQYF.

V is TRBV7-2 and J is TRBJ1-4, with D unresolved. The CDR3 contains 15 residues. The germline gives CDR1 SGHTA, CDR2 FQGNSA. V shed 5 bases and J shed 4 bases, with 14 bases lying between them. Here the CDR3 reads CASSRVGGDNEKLFF. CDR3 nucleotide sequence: TGTGCCAGCAGCCGCGTAGGAGGCGATAATGAAAAACTGTTTTTT.

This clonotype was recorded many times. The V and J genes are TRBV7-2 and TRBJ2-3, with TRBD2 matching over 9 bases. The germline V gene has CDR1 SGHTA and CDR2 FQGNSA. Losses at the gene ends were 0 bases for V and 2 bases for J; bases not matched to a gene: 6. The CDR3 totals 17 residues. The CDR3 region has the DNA TGTGCCAGCAGCTTAGCGAGACTAGCGGCACCCACAGATACGCAGTATTTT. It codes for CASSLARLAAPTDTQYF.

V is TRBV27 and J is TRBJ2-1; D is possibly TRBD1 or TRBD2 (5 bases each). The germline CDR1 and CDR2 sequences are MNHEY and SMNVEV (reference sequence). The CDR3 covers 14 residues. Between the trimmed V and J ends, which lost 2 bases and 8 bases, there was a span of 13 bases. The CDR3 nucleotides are TGTGCCAGCAGTTTAGAGTTTGGGGGTTATGAGCAGTTCTTC. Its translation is CASSLEFGGYEQFF.